Below are 9 T cell receptor beta chains sequenced from a single sample in a study of PD-1 blockade in classical Hodgkin lymphoma (dated by TCRdb to the early 2020s). Read against the paper, the sample's time point label means: cycle 4 day 1 (C4D1), after 5 to 7 weeks of nivolumab. All trial patients had relapsed after autologous stem cell transplantation, with cohorts A, B and C differing in prior brentuximab vedotin exposure. Magnetic negative selection with a Miltenyi CD4+ T cell isolation kit was used to purify CD4+ T cells from thawed PBMCs. The method behind the library was the immunoSEQ multiplex PCR assay. The clones in this table, taken by TCRdb from immuneACCESS, are in-frame only. Not every clone is retained; where verified, under half of the shortfall comes from an unresolved V gene, and the cause of the rest is unknown. In this sample the table shows approximately 11,000 clones, 60% to 80% of which occur a single time. The ten largest clones represent about 3.5% of the sample.

The starting material was CD4+ T cells from blood, obtained before the fourth cycle of nivolumab. Source of these receptors: a human donor with classical Hodgkin lymphoma.

The J gene is TRBJ2-2, the V gene TRBV5-1; 14 positions agree with TRBD2. CDR1 is SGHRS, CDR2 YFSETQ, per germline. The CDR3 is 17 residues long. J lost 6 bases, V lost 4 bases, and 8 bases had no gene match. The CDR3 is CASSEGLAGALAGELFF. In DNA, the CDR3 is TGCGCCAGCAGCGAGGGACTAGCGGGAGCATTGGCCGGGGAGCTGTTTTTT.

The chain joins TRBV7-3 to TRBJ2-4, with 9 bases aligning to TRBD2. Germline V gives CDR1 SGHTA, CDR2 FQGTGA. There are 16 residues in the CDR3. V lost 2 bases to trimming and J lost 6 bases; unmatched junction nucleotides: 8. The CDR3 spells CASSLVPTSGVNIQYF. CDR3 bases: TGTGCCAGCAGCTTAGTACCGACTAGCGGTGTAAACATTCAGTACTTC.

The V and J genes are TRBV5-4 and TRBJ1-2, with a possible D match to TRBD1 (6 bases). The CDR3 has 15 amino acids. Germline V CDR1 and CDR2: SGHNT, YYREEE (reference sequence). V gave up 4 bases and J gave up 4 bases, with 17 bases separating them. DNA of the CDR3: TGTGCCAGCAGCCCCAGGGGCGGCAGACGCTATGGCTACACCTTC. It translates to CASSPRGGRRYGYTF.

The genes are TRBV7-8 and TRBJ2-1, with TRBD2 matching over 9 bases. CDR1 SGHVS and CDR2 FQNEAQ come from the germline V gene. The CDR3 has 16 amino acids. The V gene end was trimmed by 3 bases and the J gene end by 5 bases; junction bases not matched to a gene: 8. CDR3 protein: CASSFPGLAANNEQFF. Written as DNA, the CDR3 is TGTGCCAGCAGCTTCCCGGGACTAGCCGCCAACAATGAGCAGTTCTTC.

V and J are TRBV5-1 and TRBJ2-5; 12 bases are a match to TRBD1. Germline lookup yields CDR1 SGHRS and CDR2 YFSETQ. This CDR3 spans 16 amino acids. Unmatched junction bases numbered 9, after V lost 4 bases and J lost 5 bases. This CDR3 reads CASSEAGTGGRETQYF. The CDR3 nucleotides read TGCGCCAGCAGCGAGGCCGGGACAGGGGGCCGGGAGACCCAGTACTTC.

The rearrangement joins TRBV5-1 to TRBJ2-1, with 9 nucleotides matching TRBD2. Trimming cost V 4 bases and J 5 bases; bases outside gene matches: 10. CDR3 length: 16 amino acids. Germline V gene sequence: CDR1 SGHRS, CDR2 YFSETQ. In DNA, the CDR3 is TGCGCCAGCAGCATGGGTGCGGGAGGGGGAAACAATGAGCAGTTCTTC. This gives the protein CASSMGAGGGNNEQFF.

This clone was seen once. This rearrangement joins TRBV28 to TRBJ2-7; no clear D. The CDR3 length is 12 residues. CDR1 is MDHEN and CDR2 is SYDVKM in the germline V gene. V lost 6 bases to trimming and J lost 3 bases, with 9 bases between them. In DNA form, the CDR3 reads TGTGCCAGCAGACTGGGAAACTACGAGCAGTACTTC. As protein: CASRLGNYEQYF.

The chain links TRBV5-1 to TRBJ2-1, with D unclear. The ends were cut back, 4 bases at V and 4 bases at J, with 9 bases in the middle. CDR3 length equals 13 residues. Germline V lookup: CDR1 SGHRS, CDR2 YFSETQ. The CDR3 reads CASSSEWYNEQFF. CDR3 DNA sequence: TGCGCCAGCAGCAGCGAATGGTACAATGAGCAGTTCTTC.

This clone was seen a few times. The gene calls are TRBV11-2 and TRBJ2-7, with D hard to call. CDR1 is SGHAT, CDR2 FQNNGV, per germline. V was clipped by 5 bases and J by 3 bases, with 14 bases between them. The CDR3 extends over 14 amino acids. The CDR3 region is CASSDSLRDYEQYF. The CDR3 nucleotides read TGTGCCAGCAGCGACTCCCTTAGGGACTACGAGCAGTACTTC.